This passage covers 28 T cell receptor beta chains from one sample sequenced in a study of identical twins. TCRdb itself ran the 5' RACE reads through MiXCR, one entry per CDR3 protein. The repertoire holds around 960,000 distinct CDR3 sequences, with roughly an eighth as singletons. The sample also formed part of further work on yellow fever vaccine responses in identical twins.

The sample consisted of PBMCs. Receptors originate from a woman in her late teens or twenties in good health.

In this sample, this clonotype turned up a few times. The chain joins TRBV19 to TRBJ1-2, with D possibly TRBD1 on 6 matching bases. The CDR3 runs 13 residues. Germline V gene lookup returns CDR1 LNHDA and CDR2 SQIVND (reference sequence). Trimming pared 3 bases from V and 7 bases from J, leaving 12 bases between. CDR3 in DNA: TGTGCCAGTAGTATCACAGGGTTCAGTGGCTACACCTTC. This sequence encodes CASSITGFSGYTF.

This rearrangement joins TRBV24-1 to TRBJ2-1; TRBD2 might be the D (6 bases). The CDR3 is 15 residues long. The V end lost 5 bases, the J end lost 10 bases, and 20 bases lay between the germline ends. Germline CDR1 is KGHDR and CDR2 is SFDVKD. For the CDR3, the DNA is TGTGCCACCAGTGTGGCCCGGGGGACGGGGGACGAGCAGTTCTTC. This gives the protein CATSVARGTGDEQFF.

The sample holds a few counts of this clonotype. The CDR3 nucleotides are TGTGCCACCAGTGTCGGTGAGGATTTCCAAGTGTTCTTC. It specifies CATSVGEDFQVFF. The chain recombines TRBV24-1 with TRBJ2-1; the D is unclear. Trimming took 5 bases from V and 15 from J, leaving 19 bases between them. The CDR3 is 13 amino acids. Germline CDR1 reads KGHDR; CDR2 reads SFDVKD.

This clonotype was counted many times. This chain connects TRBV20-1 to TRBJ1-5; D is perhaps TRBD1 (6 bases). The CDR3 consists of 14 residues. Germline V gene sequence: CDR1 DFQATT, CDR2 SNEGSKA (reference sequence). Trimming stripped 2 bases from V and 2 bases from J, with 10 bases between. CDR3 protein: CSARLPGGNQPQHF. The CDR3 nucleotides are TGCAGTGCTAGACTCCCAGGGGGCAATCAGCCCCAGCATTTT.

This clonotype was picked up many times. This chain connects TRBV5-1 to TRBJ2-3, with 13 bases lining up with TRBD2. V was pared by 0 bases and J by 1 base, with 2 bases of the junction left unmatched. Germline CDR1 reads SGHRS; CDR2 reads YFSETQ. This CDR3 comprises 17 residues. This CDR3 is CASSLGLAGGRTDTQYF. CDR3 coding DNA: TGCGCCAGCAGCTTGGGACTAGCGGGGGGCCGCACAGATACGCAGTATTTT. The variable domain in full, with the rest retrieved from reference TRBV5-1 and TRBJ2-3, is KAGVTQTPRYLIKTRGQQVTLSCSPISGHRSVSWYQQTPGQGLQFLFEYFSETQRNKGNFPGRFSGRQFSNSRSEMNVSTLELGDSALYLCASSLGLAGGRTDTQYFGPGTRLTVL.

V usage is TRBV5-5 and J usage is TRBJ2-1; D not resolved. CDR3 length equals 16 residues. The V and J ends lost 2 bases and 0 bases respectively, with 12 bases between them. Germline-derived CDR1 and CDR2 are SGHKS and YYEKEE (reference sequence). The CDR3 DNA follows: TGTGCCAGCAGCTTCGGGCACATAAGCTCCTACAATGAGCAGTTCTTC. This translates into CASSFGHISSYNEQFF.

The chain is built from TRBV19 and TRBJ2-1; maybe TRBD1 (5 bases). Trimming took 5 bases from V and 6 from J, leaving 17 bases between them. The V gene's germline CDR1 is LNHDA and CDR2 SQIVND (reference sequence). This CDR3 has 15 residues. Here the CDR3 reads CASSLRRGPGNEQFF. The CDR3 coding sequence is TGTGCCAGTAGTCTGCGAAGGGGTCCGGGCAATGAGCAGTTCTTC.

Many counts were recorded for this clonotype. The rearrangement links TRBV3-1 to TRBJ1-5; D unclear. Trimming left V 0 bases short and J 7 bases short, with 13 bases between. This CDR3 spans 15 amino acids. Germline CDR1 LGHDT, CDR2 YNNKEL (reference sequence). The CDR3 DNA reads TGTGCCAGCAGCCAAGACTCCCCATCAAAACAGCCCCAGCATTTT. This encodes CASSQDSPSKQPQHF.

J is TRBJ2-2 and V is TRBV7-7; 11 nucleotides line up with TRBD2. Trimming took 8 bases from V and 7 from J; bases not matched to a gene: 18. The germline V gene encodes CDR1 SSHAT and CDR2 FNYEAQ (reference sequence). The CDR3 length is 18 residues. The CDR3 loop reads CASCLTGLAAYWGGELFF. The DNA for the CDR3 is TGTGCCAGCTGTTTAACGGGACTAGCGGCTTATTGGGGCGGGGAGCTGTTTTTT.

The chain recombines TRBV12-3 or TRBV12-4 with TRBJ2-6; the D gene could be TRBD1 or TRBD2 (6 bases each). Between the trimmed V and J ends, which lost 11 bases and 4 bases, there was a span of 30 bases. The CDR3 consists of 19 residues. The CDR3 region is CAFSFYSAPGAGGANVLTF. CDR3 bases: TGTGCCTTCAGTTTTTATTCGGCCCCAGGGGCGGGGGGGGCCAACGTCCTGACTTTC.

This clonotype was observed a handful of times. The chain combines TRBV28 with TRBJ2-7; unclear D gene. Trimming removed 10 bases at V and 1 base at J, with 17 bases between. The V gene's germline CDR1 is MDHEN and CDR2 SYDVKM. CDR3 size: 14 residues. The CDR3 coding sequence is TGTGCCACCTATCCCGGATTCGGATCCTACGAGCAGTACTTC. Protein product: CATYPGFGSYEQYF.

The CDR3 sequence is CASSNAGNTEAFF. CDR3 coding DNA: TGTGCCAGCAGTAATGCAGGGAACACTGAAGCTTTCTTT. This chain links TRBV28 with TRBJ1-1; D is ambiguous. Germline CDR1 is MDHEN and CDR2 is SYDVKM. The CDR3 runs to 13 residues. V lost 5 bases, J lost 1 base, and 8 bases lay in between.

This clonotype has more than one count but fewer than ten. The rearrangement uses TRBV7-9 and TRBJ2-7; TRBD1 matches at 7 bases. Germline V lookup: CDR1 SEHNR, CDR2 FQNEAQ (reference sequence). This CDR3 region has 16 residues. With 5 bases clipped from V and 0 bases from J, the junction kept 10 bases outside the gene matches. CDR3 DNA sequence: TGTGCCAGCAGCGCCCGAGGGGGCGAGAGCTCCTACGAGCAGTACTTC. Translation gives CASSARGGESSYEQYF.

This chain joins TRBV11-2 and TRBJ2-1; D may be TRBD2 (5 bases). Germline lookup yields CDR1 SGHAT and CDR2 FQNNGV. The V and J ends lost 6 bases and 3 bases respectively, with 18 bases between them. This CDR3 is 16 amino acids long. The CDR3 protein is CASRRTFGENYNEQFF. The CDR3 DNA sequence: TGTGCCAGCAGGCGGACGTTCGGGGAAAACTACAATGAGCAGTTCTTC.

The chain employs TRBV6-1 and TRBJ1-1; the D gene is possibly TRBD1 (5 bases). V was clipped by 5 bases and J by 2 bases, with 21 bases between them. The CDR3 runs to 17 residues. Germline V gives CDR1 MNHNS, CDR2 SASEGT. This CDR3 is CASSRVPGTSRNTEAFF. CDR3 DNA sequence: TGTGCCAGCAGTAGGGTGCCCGGGACGTCGAGAAACACTGAAGCTTTCTTT.

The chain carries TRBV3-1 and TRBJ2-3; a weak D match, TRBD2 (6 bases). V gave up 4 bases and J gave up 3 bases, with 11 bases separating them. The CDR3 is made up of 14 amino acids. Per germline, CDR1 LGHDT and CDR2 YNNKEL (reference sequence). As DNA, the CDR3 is TGTGCCAGCAGCCGTCGGGGGTCGACAGATACGCAGTATTTT. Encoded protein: CASSRRGSTDTQYF.

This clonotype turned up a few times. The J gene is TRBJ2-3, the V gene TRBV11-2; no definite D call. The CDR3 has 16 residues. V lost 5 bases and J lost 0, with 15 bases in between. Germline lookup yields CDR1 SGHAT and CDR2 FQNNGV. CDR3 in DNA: TGTGCCAGCAGCAAATACCGGGCTCCGAGCACAGATACGCAGTATTTT. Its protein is CASSKYRAPSTDTQYF.

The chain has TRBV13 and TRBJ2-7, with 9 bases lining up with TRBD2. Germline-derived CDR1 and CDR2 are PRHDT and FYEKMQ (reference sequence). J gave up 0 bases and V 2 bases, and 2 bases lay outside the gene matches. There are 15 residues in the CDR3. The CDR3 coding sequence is TGTGCCAGCAGCTTACGACTAGCGGACTCCTACGAGCAGTACTTC. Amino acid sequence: CASSLRLADSYEQYF.

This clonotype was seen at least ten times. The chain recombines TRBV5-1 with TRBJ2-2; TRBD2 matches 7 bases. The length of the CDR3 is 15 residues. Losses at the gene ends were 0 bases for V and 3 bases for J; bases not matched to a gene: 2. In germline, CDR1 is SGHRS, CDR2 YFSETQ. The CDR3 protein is CASSLARGDTGELFF. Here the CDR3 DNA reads TGCGCCAGCAGCTTGGCCCGGGGGGACACCGGGGAGCTGTTTTTT.

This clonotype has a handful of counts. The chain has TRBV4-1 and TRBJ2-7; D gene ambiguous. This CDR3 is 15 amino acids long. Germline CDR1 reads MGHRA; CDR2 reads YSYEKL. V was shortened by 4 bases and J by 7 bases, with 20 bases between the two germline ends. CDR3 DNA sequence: TGCGCCAGCAGCCCAACCCCCGATAGGGCGGCGGAGCAGTACTTC. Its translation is CASSPTPDRAAEQYF.

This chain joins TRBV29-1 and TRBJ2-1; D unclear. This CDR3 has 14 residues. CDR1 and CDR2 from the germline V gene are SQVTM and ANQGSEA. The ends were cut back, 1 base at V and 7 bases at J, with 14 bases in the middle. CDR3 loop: CSVEGSWGFNEQFF. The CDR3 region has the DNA TGCAGCGTTGAAGGTAGTTGGGGTTTTAATGAGCAGTTCTTC.

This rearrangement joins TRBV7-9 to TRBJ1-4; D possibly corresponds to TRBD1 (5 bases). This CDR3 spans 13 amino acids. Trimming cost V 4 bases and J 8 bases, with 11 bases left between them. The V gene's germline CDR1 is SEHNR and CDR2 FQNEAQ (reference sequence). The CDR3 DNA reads TGTGCCAGCAGCTCAAGGGGTAACGAAAAACTGTTTTTT. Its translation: CASSSRGNEKLFF.

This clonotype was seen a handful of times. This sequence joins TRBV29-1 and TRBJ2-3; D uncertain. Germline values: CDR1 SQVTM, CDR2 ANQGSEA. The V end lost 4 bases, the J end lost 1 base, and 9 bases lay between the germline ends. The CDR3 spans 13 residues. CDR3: CSVALQGTDTQYF. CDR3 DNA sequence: TGCAGCGTTGCTTTGCAGGGCACAGATACGCAGTATTTT.

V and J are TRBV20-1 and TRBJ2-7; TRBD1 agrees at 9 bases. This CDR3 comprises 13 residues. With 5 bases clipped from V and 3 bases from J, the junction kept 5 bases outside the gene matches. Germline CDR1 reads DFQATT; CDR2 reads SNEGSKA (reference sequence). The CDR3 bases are TGCAGTGCTGAGCCGGGACAGGGCTACGAGCAGTACTTC. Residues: CSAEPGQGYEQYF.

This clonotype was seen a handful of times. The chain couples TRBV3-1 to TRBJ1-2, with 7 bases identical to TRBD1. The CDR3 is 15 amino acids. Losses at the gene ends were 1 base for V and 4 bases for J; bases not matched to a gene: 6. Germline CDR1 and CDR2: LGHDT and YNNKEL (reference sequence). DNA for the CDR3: TGTGCCAGCAGCCAAGGTGACAGGGACTCCTATGGCTACACCTTC. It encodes CASSQGDRDSYGYTF.

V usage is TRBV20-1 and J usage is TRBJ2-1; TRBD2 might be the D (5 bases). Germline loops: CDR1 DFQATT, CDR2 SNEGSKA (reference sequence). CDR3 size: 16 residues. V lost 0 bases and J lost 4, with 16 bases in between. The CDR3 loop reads CSARDLERIHYNEQFF. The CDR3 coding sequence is TGCAGTGCTAGAGATTTAGAGCGGATCCATTACAATGAGCAGTTCTTC.

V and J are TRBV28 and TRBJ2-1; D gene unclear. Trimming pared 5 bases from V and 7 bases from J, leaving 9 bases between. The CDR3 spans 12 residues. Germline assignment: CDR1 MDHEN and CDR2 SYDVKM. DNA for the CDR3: TGTGCCAGCAGTCCGGCGATTAATGAGCAGTTCTTC. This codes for CASSPAINEQFF.

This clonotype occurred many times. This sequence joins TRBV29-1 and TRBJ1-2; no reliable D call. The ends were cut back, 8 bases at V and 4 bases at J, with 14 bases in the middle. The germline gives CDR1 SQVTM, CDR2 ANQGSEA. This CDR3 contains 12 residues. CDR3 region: CSIWEGGYGYTF. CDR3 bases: TGCAGCATATGGGAGGGTGGCTATGGCTACACCTTC.